This TCR beta chain was obtained from a study of shared clonotypes between healthy human individuals. This clone appeared a single time. On sorted subsets, replicate PCRs used approximately 190 ng DNA, or 25,000 to 35,000 T cell genomes. Here immunoSEQ multiplex PCR was the method, and the copy in TCRdb shows in-frame clones only, minus some. The sample lists about 2 million clones, approximately 94% seen once, with about 1.1% in the top ten. Trimming took 3 bases from V and 3 from J; bases not matched to a gene: 14. The CDR3 length is 18 residues. Germline-derived CDR1 and CDR2 are SGHRS and YFSETQ. The naive CD8 population came from CD45RO-negative cells selected for CCR7, without terminally differentiated effector memory CD45RA+ cells.

This sequence was found in a man aged 18 to 30 in good health. The chain has TRBV5-1 and TRBJ2-7; 11 nucleotides line up with TRBD2. Sequenced: naive CD8+ T cells sorted from blood. The CDR3 DNA reads as TGCGCCAGCAGCTCCGTCCCGGGACTAGCGGAGGGGGGCTACGAGCAGTACTTC. Translation gives CASSSVPGLAEGGYEQYF.